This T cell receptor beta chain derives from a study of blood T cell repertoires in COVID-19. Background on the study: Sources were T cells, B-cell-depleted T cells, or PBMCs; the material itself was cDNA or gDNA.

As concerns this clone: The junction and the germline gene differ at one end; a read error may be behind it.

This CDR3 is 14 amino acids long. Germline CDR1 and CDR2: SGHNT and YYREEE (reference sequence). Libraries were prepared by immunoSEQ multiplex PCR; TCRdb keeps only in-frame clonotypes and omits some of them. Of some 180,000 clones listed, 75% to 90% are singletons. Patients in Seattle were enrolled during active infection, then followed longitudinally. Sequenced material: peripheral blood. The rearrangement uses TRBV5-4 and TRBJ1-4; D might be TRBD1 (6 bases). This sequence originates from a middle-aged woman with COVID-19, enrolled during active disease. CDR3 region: CTSSTQGMGEKLFF. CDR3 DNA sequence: TGTACCAGCAGCACCCAGGGGATGGGAGAAAAACTGTTTTTT.